The clone carrying this TCR beta chain was recorded at least ten times. Its antigen is as yet unknown. These data originate in a study of CD8 T cells in ankylosing spondylitis. Broader study findings: Among TCR beta sequences, a motif of roughly 8 highly homologous variants appeared characteristic of ankylosing spondylitis blood. Researchers reportedly found disease-linked clones significantly enriched in matched ankylosing spondylitis synovial fluid.

There are 12 residues in the CDR3. Germline loops: CDR1 SQVTM, CDR2 ANQGSEA. The V segment lost 8 bases and the J segment 2 bases; nucleotides outside the gene matches: 5. Using quantitative 5'-RACE with molecular barcodes, the authors made TCR beta libraries. In TCRdb, the 5' RACE reads were re-called with MiXCR into one record per CDR3 protein. Here the sample spans about 170,000 distinct CDR3 sequences, around 18% being singletons. Material: blood, either unsorted or a sorted T cell fraction (not recorded which). This chain connects TRBV29-1 to TRBJ2-7; 8 bases fit TRBD2. This TCR derives from a male donor with ankylosing spondylitis or in good health (not recorded which). The CDR3 region is CSISGTTYEQYF. The DNA of the CDR3 is TGCAGCATTAGCGGGACCACCTACGAGCAGTACTTC.